This TCR beta chain comes out of a study of T cell repertoires in cytomegalovirus infection (dated by TCRdb to between 2019 and 2020). With regard to the full study: Recently identified HLA-C-restricted CMV epitopes, whose presentation resists viral immunomodulation, were targeted by peptide stimulations together with well-studied HLA-B-restricted epitopes. Donor HLA type was relevant to the analysis, because carriage of CMV infection together with the matching HLA type was indicated by public TCR beta signatures. The paper's findings and limits, for the study overall: In the ex vivo response, HLA-C-restricted CMV-specific TCR beta clonotypes were dominant, and in two of eight donors the single most frequent clonotype came from this HLA-C-restricted group. In both this cohort and an independent cohort of some 380 donors, the cumulative frequency of public TCR beta family members distinguished carriers of CMV infection plus the relevant HLA type.

TCRdb shows the sequencer as Illumina HiSeq 1500. TCRdb reprocessing: public reads trimmed at Q25 with fastp, clones called with MiXCR, in-frame beta chains kept. Rows matching on CDR3 protein sequence are summarized as one entry with the most common DNA and genes. A total of fewer than 900,000 distinct CDR3 sequences appear in this sample, 29% of them only once. About 12% of the sample lies in the top ten. Read against the paper, the sample's treatment or condition label means: in vitro stimulation with specific CMV peptide epitopes to enrich CMV-specific T cells. In this sample, this clonotype turned up many times. This clone's antigen is unknown. No base quality values were provided; no much bigger clone lies one nucleotide off. This receptor was identified in a human donor in good health (CMV status not recorded). Some clones in this sample may be carry-over from other donors' samples. The sequences come from cultured CD8+ T cells from PBMCs, collected from culture after CMV antigen stimulation.

CDR3 protein: CASSQDRTGYNSPLHF. Here is the DNA: TGTGCCAGCAGCCAAGATAGGACAGGGTATAATTCACCCCTCCACTTT. Here the chain combines TRBV14 and TRBJ1-6, with 8 central nucleotides matching TRBD1. The germline V gene gives CDR1 as SGHDN and CDR2 as FVKESK. The CDR3, from cysteine to phenylalanine, totals 16 residues. Just the 48-base CDR3 DNA is kept, in frame starting at base 1. V loses 0 bases at its end and J loses 4 bases; junction bases beyond the gene matches: 2.